The 2 T cell receptor beta chains reported below all come from one sample, sequenced in a study of CD8+CD57+ T cells in acquired aplastic anemia. Those patients picked for sequencing had displayed CD8+CD57+ cell expansion on flow cytometry. Genomic DNA templated the TCR beta VDJ and CDR3 profiling. MiXCR was run by TCRdb on the reads, yielding one entry per CDR3 protein. The sample yields 150,000 to 180,000 distinct CDR3 sequences, around half seen once. The specimen sequenced was sorted CD4+, CD8+, or CD8+CD57+ T cells (not recorded which) from PBMCs. The receptors come from a human donor with aplastic anemia.

This rearrangement joins TRBV29-1 to TRBJ2-7; maybe TRBD1 (6 bases). Germline V gene data show CDR1 as SQVTM and CDR2 as ANQGSEA. Trimming shortened V by 7 bases and J by 2 bases, and 15 bases separated the two germline ends. The CDR3 covers 13 residues. CDR3 amino acids: CSAKTGQTYEQYF. The DNA for the CDR3 is TGCAGCGCGAAGACAGGCCAAACCTACGAGCAGTACTTC.

The rearrangement uses TRBV2 and TRBJ2-7; 8 bases align to TRBD1. The CDR3 totals 15 residues. Trimming removed 4 bases from V and 4 bases from J; junction bases left unmatched: 9. Looked up from germline, CDR1 is SNHLY and CDR2 is FYNNEI. The CDR3 bases are TGTGCCAGCAGTGGGTTGGCCAGGGGGCATTACGAGCAGTACTTC. This sequence encodes CASSGLARGHYEQYF.